The 9 T cell receptor beta chains given below trace back to one sample, sequenced in a study of blood T cells in healthy people across ages (dated by TCRdb to between 2014 and 2017). The library was prepared using 5' RACE. The instrument was an Illumina HiSeq 2500. A second PCR of 7 to 11 cycles was performed with a sample-barcoded 5' primer and a J-beta primer mix. TCRdb reanalyzed the raw reads on its own, using fastp at Q25 for trimming and MiXCR for clone calling, and kept in-frame beta chains. Rows are unified per CDR3 protein, each entry keeping the most common DNA and genes. Here the sample has hundreds of thousands of distinct CDR3 sequences; over 40% occur a single time. The ten largest clones take up 13% of the sample. Sequencing was performed on blood. These TCRs come from a woman over 75 in good health.

The rearrangement joins TRBV3-1 to TRBJ1-4; D may be TRBD1 (5 bases). Looked up from germline, CDR1 is LGHDT and CDR2 is YNNKEL (reference sequence). This CDR3 has 15 amino acids. The V gene lost 4 bases and the J gene lost 3 bases, with 12 bases spanning the gap. The CDR3 DNA reads TGTGCCAGCAGCCTACGGGGGATGCCTAATGAAAAACTGTTTTTT. This sequence encodes CASSLRGMPNEKLFF.

This clonotype has at least ten counts. This sequence joins TRBV5-1 and TRBJ2-3; the D gene is possibly TRBD2 (5 bases). The CDR3 covers 13 residues. Germline-derived CDR1 and CDR2 are SGHRS and YFSETQ. V was pared by 2 bases and J by 6 bases, with 10 bases between. The CDR3 DNA reads TGCGCCAGCAGCTTCGGGGTTTTGGATACGCAGTATTTT. Translation gives CASSFGVLDTQYF.

This clonotype was found many times. The V gene is TRBV30, the J gene TRBJ1-2; D is uncertain. The CDR3 spans 13 residues. V lost 0 bases to trimming and J lost 5 bases, with 10 bases between them. Germline V gene sequence: CDR1 GTSNPN, CDR2 SVGIG (reference sequence). Written as DNA, the CDR3 is TGTGCCTGGAGTGTACTAACACCGTATGGCTACACCTTC. This gives the protein CAWSVLTPYGYTF.

V is TRBV2 and J is TRBJ1-2; 9 nucleotides line up with TRBD1. Losses at the gene ends were 2 bases for V and 5 bases for J; bases not matched to a gene: 6. The V gene's germline CDR1 is SNHLY and CDR2 FYNNEI. The CDR3 extends over 15 amino acids. The CDR3 region has the DNA TGTGCCAGCAGTGAACTGCGGACAGGGGTTTATGGCTACACCTTC. Encoded protein: CASSELRTGVYGYTF.

This clonotype was picked up a small number of times. The chain combines TRBV28 with TRBJ1-6, with D perhaps TRBD1 (5 bases). Germline V gene data show CDR1 as MDHEN and CDR2 as SYDVKM. The CDR3 runs to 15 residues. With 4 bases removed from V and 4 bases from J, the gap between germline ends came to 11 bases. The CDR3 region is CASSSGTGYNSPLHF. The CDR3 DNA reads TGTGCCAGCAGTTCTGGGACGGGATATAATTCACCCCTCCACTTT. Full variable domain (rest looked up from reference TRBV28 and TRBJ1-6): DVKVTQSSRYLVKRTGEKVFLECVQDMDHENMFWYRQDPGLGLRLIYFSYDVKMKEKGDIPEGYSVSREKKERFSLILESASTNQTSMYLCASSSGTGYNSPLHFGNGTRLTVT.

The J gene is TRBJ2-1, the V gene TRBV7-2; 11 nucleotides match TRBD2. The ends lost 4 bases at V and 4 bases at J; junction bases unmatched: 12. The germline CDR1 and CDR2 sequences are SGHTA and FQGNSA. The CDR3 contains 18 residues. CDR3 protein: CASSWLLEPSGRYNEQFF. CDR3 coding DNA: TGTGCCAGCAGCTGGCTTTTAGAGCCTAGCGGGAGGTACAATGAGCAGTTCTTC.

This clonotype was seen ten or more times. This rearrangement joins TRBV5-1 to TRBJ2-1; no clear D. V lost 0 bases and J 12 bases, leaving 13 bases between the germline ends. Germline values: CDR1 SGHRS, CDR2 YFSETQ. The CDR3 covers 13 residues. CDR3 protein: CASSLDVEGGQFF. CDR3 sequence (DNA): TGCGCCAGCAGCTTGGATGTAGAAGGCGGGCAGTTCTTC. Filled out from reference TRBV5-1 and TRBJ2-1, the complete variable domain reads KAGVTQTPRYLIKTRGQQVTLSCSPISGHRSVSWYQQTPGQGLQFLFEYFSETQRNKGNFPGRFSGRQFSNSRSEMNVSTLELGDSALYLCASSLDVEGGQFFGPGTRLTVL.

This clonotype was recorded at least ten times. This chain joins TRBV5-1 and TRBJ2-2; 12 bases align to TRBD2. The germline gives CDR1 SGHRS, CDR2 YFSETQ. With V trimmed by 4 bases and J by 3 bases, 4 bases remained unmatched. The CDR3 has 16 residues. For the CDR3, the DNA is TGCGCCAGCAGCCTACGGACTAGCGGGGACACCGGGGAGCTGTTTTTT. Protein product: CASSLRTSGDTGELFF.

V gene TRBV29-1 combines with J gene TRBJ2-1, with TRBD2 matching 12 bases. Unmatched junction bases numbered 3, after V lost 5 bases and J lost 1 base. From germline, CDR1 is SQVTM and CDR2 ANQGSEA. The CDR3 contains 15 residues. CDR3 in amino acids: CSVLTSGSSYNEQFF. CDR3 sequence (DNA): TGCAGCGTTCTGACTAGCGGGAGTTCCTACAATGAGCAGTTCTTC.